This T cell receptor beta chain derives from a study of blood T cell repertoires in COVID-19. About the study: Whether acute or convalescent, the COVID-19 samples came from the United States, Italy and Spain. T cells, B-cell-depleted T cells, or PBMCs provided the cDNA or gDNA that served as material.

The CDR3 loop spans 14 amino acids. V lost 7 bases, J lost 7 bases, and 12 bases stayed unmatched. Per germline, CDR1 WSHSY and CDR2 SAAADI. How the authors handled the data: By means of reference gene primer amplification, nucleated cell counts were estimated. The assay was immunoSEQ multiplex PCR, and TCRdb's table has in-frame clones only and misses some. That table gives V, J and clone size, and the DNA gave D and trimming. This sample has more than 95,000 clones, with about 85% found just once. The chain recombines TRBV10-2 with TRBJ2-5; 7 bases are shared with TRBD2. This TCR came from an elderly woman with acute or convalescent COVID-19. Material: peripheral blood. As DNA, the CDR3 is TGCGCCAGCACCGGGACTACCGTGACGGGGACCCAGTACTTC. It yields the protein CASTGTTVTGTQYF.